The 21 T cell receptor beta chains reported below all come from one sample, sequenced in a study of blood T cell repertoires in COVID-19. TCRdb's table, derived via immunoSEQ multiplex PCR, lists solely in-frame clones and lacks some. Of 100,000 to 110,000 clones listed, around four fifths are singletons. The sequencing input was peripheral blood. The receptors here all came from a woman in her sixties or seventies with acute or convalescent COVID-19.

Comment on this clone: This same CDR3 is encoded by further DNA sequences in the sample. DNA of the CDR3: TGTGCCACCAGTGCGGACAGAGGTAGGGAGGATACGCAGTATTTT. Residues: CATSADRGREDTQYF. The V call is TRBV24-1, the J call TRBJ2-3; TRBD1 is a possible D gene (6 bases). The germline gives CDR1 KGHDR, CDR2 SFDVKD. Trimming took off 5 bases at V and 6 bases at J, with 17 bases between the two ends. The CDR3 is 15 residues long.

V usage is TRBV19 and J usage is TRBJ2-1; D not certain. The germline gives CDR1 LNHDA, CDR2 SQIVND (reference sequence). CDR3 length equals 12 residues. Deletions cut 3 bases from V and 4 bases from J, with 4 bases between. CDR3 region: CASSITYNEQFF. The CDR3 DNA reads TGTGCCAGTAGTATTACTTACAATGAGCAGTTCTTC.

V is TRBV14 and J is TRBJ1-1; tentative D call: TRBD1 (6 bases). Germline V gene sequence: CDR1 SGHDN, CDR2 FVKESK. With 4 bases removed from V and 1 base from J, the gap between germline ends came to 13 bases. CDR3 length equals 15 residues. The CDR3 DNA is TGTGCCAGCAGCCCGCGACAGGTGGGGAACACTGAAGCTTTCTTT. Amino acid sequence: CASSPRQVGNTEAFF.

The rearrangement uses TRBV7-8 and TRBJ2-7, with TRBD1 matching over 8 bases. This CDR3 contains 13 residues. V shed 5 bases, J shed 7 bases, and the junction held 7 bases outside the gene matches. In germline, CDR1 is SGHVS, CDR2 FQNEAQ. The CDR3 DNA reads TGTGCCAGCAGCACCCGGACAGGGTGGGAGCAGTACGTC. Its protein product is CASSTRTGWEQYV.

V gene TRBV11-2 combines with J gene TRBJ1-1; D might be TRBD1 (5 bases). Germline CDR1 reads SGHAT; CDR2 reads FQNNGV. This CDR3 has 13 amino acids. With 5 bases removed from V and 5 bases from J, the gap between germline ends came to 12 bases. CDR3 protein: CASSGEAGTEAFF. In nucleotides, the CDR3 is TGTGCCAGCAGCGGAGAGGCAGGGACTGAAGCTTTCTTT.

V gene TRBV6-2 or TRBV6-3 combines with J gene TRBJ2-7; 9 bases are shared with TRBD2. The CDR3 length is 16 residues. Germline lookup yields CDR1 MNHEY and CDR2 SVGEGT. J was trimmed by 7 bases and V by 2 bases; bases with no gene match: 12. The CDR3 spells CASSYEASGTVGEQYV. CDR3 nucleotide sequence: TGTGCCAGCAGTTACGAGGCTAGCGGGACAGTGGGGGAGCAGTACGTC.

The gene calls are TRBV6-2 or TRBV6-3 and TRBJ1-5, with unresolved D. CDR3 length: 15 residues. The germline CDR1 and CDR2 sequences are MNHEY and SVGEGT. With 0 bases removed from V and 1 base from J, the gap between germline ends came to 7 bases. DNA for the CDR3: TGTGCCAGCAGTTACTCCGACAAGAGCAATCAGCCCCAGCATTTT. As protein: CASSYSDKSNQPQHF.

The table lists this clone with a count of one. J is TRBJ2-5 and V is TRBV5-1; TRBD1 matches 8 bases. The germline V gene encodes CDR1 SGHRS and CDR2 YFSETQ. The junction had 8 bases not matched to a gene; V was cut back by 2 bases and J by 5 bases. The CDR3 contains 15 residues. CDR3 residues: CASSFGQGGGETQYF. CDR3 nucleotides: TGCGCCAGCAGCTTTGGACAGGGCGGTGGGGAGACCCAGTACTTC.

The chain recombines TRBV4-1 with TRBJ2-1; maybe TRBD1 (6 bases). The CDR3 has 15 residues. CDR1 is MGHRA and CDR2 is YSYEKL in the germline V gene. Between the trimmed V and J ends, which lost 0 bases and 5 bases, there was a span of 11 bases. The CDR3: CASSQDQGGNNEQFF. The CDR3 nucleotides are TGCGCCAGCAGCCAAGATCAAGGGGGAAACAATGAGCAGTTCTTC.

DNA of the CDR3: TGTGCCAGCAGCCTCCAGGGTGATGGGGCCAACGTCCTGACTTTC. This gives the protein CASSLQGDGANVLTF. This chain connects TRBV4-2 to TRBJ2-6; D might be TRBD1 (5 bases). Between the trimmed V and J ends, which lost 4 bases and 3 bases, there was a span of 10 bases. This CDR3 has 15 residues. Per germline, CDR1 LGHNA and CDR2 YNFKEQ.

This CDR3 reads CASSLLAGGGYTF. In DNA, the CDR3 is TGTGCCAGCAGTTTATTGGCAGGGGGAGGCTACACCTTC. The genes are TRBV28 and TRBJ1-2; 7 bases agree with TRBD1. The germline V gene encodes CDR1 MDHEN and CDR2 SYDVKM. The CDR3 is made up of 13 amino acids. After removal of 1 base from V and 8 bases from J, the junction contained 4 bases not matched to a gene.

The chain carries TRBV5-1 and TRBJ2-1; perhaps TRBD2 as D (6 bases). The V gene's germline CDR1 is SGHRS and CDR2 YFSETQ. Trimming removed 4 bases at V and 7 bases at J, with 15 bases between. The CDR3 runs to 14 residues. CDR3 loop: CASSLPGDGNEQFF. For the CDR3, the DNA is TGCGCCAGCAGCCTCCCGGGAGATGGGAATGAGCAGTTCTTC.

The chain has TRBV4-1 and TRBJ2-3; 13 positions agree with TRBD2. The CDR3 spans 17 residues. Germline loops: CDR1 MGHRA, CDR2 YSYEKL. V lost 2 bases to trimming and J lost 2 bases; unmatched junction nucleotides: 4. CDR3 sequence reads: CASSQTLAGGPTDTQYF. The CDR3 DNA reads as TGCGCCAGCAGCCAAACACTAGCGGGGGGGCCCACAGATACGCAGTATTTT.

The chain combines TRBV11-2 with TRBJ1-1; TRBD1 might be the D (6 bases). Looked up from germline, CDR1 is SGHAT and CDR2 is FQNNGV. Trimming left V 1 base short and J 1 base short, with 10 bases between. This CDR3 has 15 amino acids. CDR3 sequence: CASSLARGSNTEAFF. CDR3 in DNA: TGTGCCAGCAGCTTAGCCAGGGGTTCGAACACTGAAGCTTTCTTT.

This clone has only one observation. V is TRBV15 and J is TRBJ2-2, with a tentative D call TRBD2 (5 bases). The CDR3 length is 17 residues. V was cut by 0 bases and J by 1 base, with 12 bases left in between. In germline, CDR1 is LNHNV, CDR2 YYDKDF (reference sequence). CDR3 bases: TGTGCCACCAGCAGAGATTCGGGGTCAGAGAACACCGGGGAGCTGTTTTTT. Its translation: CATSRDSGSENTGELFF.

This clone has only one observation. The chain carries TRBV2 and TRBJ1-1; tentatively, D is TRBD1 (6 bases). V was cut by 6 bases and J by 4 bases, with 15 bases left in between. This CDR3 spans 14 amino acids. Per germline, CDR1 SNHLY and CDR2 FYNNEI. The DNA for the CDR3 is TGTGCCAGCAGAGAAACTACAGGGATCACTGAAGCTTTCTTT. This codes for CASRETTGITEAFF. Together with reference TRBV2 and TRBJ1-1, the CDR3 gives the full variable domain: EPEVTQTPSHQVTQMGQEVILRCVPISNHLYFYWYRQILGQKVEFLVSFYNNEISEKSEIFDDQFSVERPDGSNFTLKIRSTKLEDSAMYFCASRETTGITEAFFGQGTRLTVV.

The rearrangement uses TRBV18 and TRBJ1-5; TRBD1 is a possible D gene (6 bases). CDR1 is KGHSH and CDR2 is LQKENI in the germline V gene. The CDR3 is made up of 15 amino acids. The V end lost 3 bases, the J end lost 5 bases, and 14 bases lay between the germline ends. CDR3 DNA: TGTGCCAGCTCACCCCTTGGGGGCGACGATCAGCCCCAGCATTTT. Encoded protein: CASSPLGGDDQPQHF.

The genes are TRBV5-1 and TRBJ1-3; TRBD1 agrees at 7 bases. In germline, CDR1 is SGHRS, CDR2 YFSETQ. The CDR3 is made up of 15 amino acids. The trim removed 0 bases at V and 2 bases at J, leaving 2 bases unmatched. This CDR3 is CASSLGTGAGNTIYF. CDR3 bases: TGCGCCAGCAGCTTGGGCACAGGGGCTGGAAACACCATATATTTT.

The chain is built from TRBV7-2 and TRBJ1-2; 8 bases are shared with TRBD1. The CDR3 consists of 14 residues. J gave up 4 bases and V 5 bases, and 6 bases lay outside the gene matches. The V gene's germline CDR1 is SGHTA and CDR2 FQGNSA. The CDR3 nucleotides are TGTGCCAGCAGCCAAAGGACAGGGAGCTATGGCTACACCTTC. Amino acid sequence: CASSQRTGSYGYTF.

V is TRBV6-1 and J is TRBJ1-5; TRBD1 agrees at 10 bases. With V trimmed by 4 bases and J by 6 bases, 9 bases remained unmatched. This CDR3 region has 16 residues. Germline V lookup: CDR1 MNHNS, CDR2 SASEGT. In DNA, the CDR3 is TGTGCCAGCAGTGTAGGGGACAGGGGTGGGGGTCAGCCCCAGCATTTT. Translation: CASSVGDRGGGQPQHF.

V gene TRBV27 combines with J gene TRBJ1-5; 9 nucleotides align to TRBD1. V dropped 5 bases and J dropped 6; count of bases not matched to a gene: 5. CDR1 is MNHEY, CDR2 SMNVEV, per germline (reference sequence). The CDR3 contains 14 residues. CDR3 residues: CASSGTGLRQPQHF. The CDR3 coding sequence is TGTGCCAGCAGTGGGACAGGGTTACGTCAGCCCCAGCATTTT.